The 32 T cell receptor beta chains below come from one sample, sequenced in a study of T-cell memory formation after mild COVID-19. Each CDR3 protein is one row after TCRdb ran MiXCR on the 5' RACE reads. The data hold about 610,000 distinct CDR3 sequences, with 17% observed a single time. Sequencing was carried out using PBMCs or a T cell subset sorted from them (not recorded which). Source of these receptors: an adult woman who had mild COVID-19 (a few samples of this study predate the infection). Cell type and time point are not known.

The chain couples TRBV6-5 to TRBJ1-2; D unresolved. The CDR3 is made up of 14 amino acids. CDR1 is MNHEY, CDR2 SVGAGI, per germline. V lost 0 bases and J lost 6, with 11 bases in between. As DNA, the CDR3 is TGTGCCAGCAGTTACTCGATGGGCAGTAATGGCTACACCTTC. This sequence encodes CASSYSMGSNGYTF.

This sequence joins TRBV24-1 and TRBJ1-2; no reliable D call. Germline V gene sequence: CDR1 KGHDR, CDR2 SFDVKD. The CDR3 extends over 11 amino acids. V shed 2 bases and J shed 8 bases, with 5 bases lying between them. CDR3 sequence: CATSDSEGYTF. Here the CDR3 DNA reads TGTGCCACCAGTGATTCGGAAGGCTACACCTTC.

V gene TRBV2 combines with J gene TRBJ2-1; 11 bases match TRBD1. Losses at the gene ends were 8 bases for V and 7 bases for J; bases not matched to a gene: 7. CDR1 is SNHLY, CDR2 FYNNEI, per germline. The CDR3 contains 14 residues. CDR3 amino acids: CASFRDRGNNEQFF. CDR3 coding DNA: TGTGCCAGCTTCCGGGACAGGGGGAATAATGAGCAGTTCTTC.

This chain links TRBV20-1 with TRBJ2-3, with D possibly TRBD2 on 5 matching bases. V was pared by 0 bases and J by 4 bases, with 14 bases between. The germline V gene encodes CDR1 DFQATT and CDR2 SNEGSKA (reference sequence). This CDR3 is 15 amino acids long. This CDR3 reads CSARDPGGSPDTQYF. CDR3 in DNA: TGCAGTGCTAGAGATCCCGGAGGTAGCCCAGATACGCAGTATTTT.

There are a few counts of this clonotype. The chain uses TRBV11-2 and TRBJ2-1; 8 bases align to TRBD2. CDR1 is SGHAT and CDR2 is FQNNGV in the germline V gene. The CDR3 spans 18 residues. The V gene end was trimmed by 0 bases and the J gene end by 2 bases; junction bases not matched to a gene: 9. The CDR3 DNA is TGTGCCAGCAGCTTAGATATCATCGGCGGGAGGCCCTACAATGAGCAGTTCTTC. Its translation: CASSLDIIGGRPYNEQFF.

In its sample, this clonotype was seen many times. This chain joins TRBV3-1 and TRBJ2-2; D gene ambiguous. The CDR3 runs to 14 residues. The germline V gene encodes CDR1 LGHDT and CDR2 YNNKEL (reference sequence). The V end was cut by 4 bases, the J end by 4 bases, with 10 bases between. The CDR3 region is CASSRLSVTGELFF. The CDR3 coding sequence is TGTGCCAGCAGCCGGCTTTCGGTCACCGGGGAGCTGTTTTTT. The full variable domain, in which reference TRBV3-1 and TRBJ2-2 provide the parts outside the CDR3, is DTAVSQTPKYLVTQMGNDKSIKCEQNLGHDTMYWYKQDSKKFLKIMFSYNNKELIINETVPNRFSPKSPDKAHLNLHINSLELGDSAVYFCASSRLSVTGELFFGEGSRLTVL.

The J gene is TRBJ2-5, the V gene TRBV11-3, with D tentatively TRBD1 (6 bases). Between the trimmed V and J ends, which lost 0 bases and 2 bases, there was a span of 13 bases. The CDR3 is made up of 16 amino acids. Germline values: CDR1 SGHNT, CDR2 YENEEA. The CDR3 DNA follows: TGTGCCAGCAGCTTAGACTGGACGGGACAACAAGAGACCCAGTACTTC. Its translation is CASSLDWTGQQETQYF.

The chain is built from TRBV20-1 and TRBJ2-3; 11 bases match TRBD2. CDR1 DFQATT and CDR2 SNEGSKA come from the germline V gene (reference sequence). V lost 4 bases to trimming and J lost 0 bases; unmatched junction nucleotides: 6. The CDR3 covers 16 residues. The CDR3 nucleotides are TGCAGTGCTACCGGAACTAGCGGGAGAAGCACAGATACGCAGTATTTT. It is translated as CSATGTSGRSTDTQYF.

The V and J genes are TRBV2 and TRBJ2-1, with 7 bases matching TRBD1. CDR1 SNHLY and CDR2 FYNNEI come from the germline V gene. V gave up 5 bases and J gave up 4 bases; unmatched junction bases: 11. The CDR3 runs 16 residues. In DNA form, the CDR3 reads TGTGCCAGCAGTCACACTATGACAGGGAAATACAATGAGCAGTTCTTC. Protein: CASSHTMTGKYNEQFF. The whole variable domain, remainder taken from reference TRBV2 and TRBJ2-1, is EPEVTQTPSHQVTQMGQEVILRCVPISNHLYFYWYRQILGQKVEFLVSFYNNEISEKSEIFDDQFSVERPDGSNFTLKIRSTKLEDSAMYFCASSHTMTGKYNEQFFGPGTRLTVL.

Remarks on this clonotype: A much bigger clone sits one base away, suggesting this may be a read error. The rearrangement uses TRBV12-3 or TRBV12-4 and TRBJ2-5; 7 nucleotides agree with TRBD1. Germline trimming cut 5 bases from V and 2 bases from J; bases unmatched to any gene: 14. The CDR3 runs 17 residues. The CDR3 protein is CASSNLPLRTGQETQYF. In DNA, the CDR3 is TGTGCCAGCAGTAATCTTCCTCTAAGGACAGGACAAGAGACCCAGTACTTC.

This clonotype came up a few times. The rearrangement uses TRBV12-3 or TRBV12-4 and TRBJ2-1, with a possible D match to TRBD1 (5 bases). The CDR3 has 15 residues. Between the trimmed V and J ends, which lost 2 bases and 8 bases, there was a span of 16 bases. CDR3: CASSLKAGAFDEQFF. The CDR3 coding sequence is TGTGCCAGCAGTTTAAAGGCTGGGGCTTTCGATGAGCAGTTCTTC.

The J gene is TRBJ1-1, the V gene TRBV4-3, with D hard to call. The ends were cut back, 0 bases at V and 2 bases at J, with 10 bases in the middle. The germline V gene encodes CDR1 LGHNA and CDR2 YSLEER. This CDR3 has 15 amino acids. The CDR3 is CASSQDKTVNTEAFF. The CDR3 nucleotides are TGCGCCAGCAGCCAAGATAAAACAGTTAACACTGAAGCTTTCTTT.

This clonotype was counted a single time. The rearrangement uses TRBV15 and TRBJ2-3; 10 positions match TRBD2. Trimming removed 3 bases from V and 4 bases from J; junction bases left unmatched: 7. CDR3 length: 16 residues. CDR1 and CDR2 (germline): LNHNV, YYDKDF (reference sequence). The CDR3 loop reads CATSSGGAGGPDTQYF. CDR3 DNA: TGTGCCACCAGCAGTGGGGGAGCGGGAGGGCCAGATACGCAGTATTTT.

V gene TRBV7-3 combines with J gene TRBJ2-7; 8 bases are shared with TRBD2. There are 15 residues in the CDR3. V trimming: 2 bases; J trimming: 2 bases; junction bases outside the gene matches: 5. From germline, CDR1 is SGHTA and CDR2 FQGTGA. The CDR3 protein is CASSLSTSAPYEQYF. The DNA of the CDR3 is TGTGCCAGCAGCTTATCGACTAGCGCACCCTACGAGCAGTACTTC.

This clonotype was counted only a few times. This chain links TRBV6-4 with TRBJ1-6; D may be TRBD1 (5 bases). The V end was cut by 6 bases, the J end by 6 bases, with 12 bases between. Germline-derived CDR1 and CDR2 are MRHNA and SNTAGT. The CDR3 totals 14 residues. The CDR3 sequence: CASSQGASNSPLHF. In nucleotides, the CDR3 is TGTGCCAGCAGCCAGGGTGCGTCTAATTCACCCCTCCACTTT.

This chain links TRBV7-9 with TRBJ2-6; the D is unclear. Germline-derived CDR1 and CDR2 are SEHNR and FQNEAQ (reference sequence). This CDR3 comprises 14 residues. The V end was cut by 4 bases, the J end by 2 bases, with 6 bases between. CDR3 nucleotides: TGTGCCAGCAGCTGGATGGCTGGGGCCAACGTCCTGACTTTC. It codes for CASSWMAGANVLTF.

This clonotype was recorded a few times. The chain employs TRBV4-1 and TRBJ2-1; 10 bases align to TRBD2. Germline V gene sequence: CDR1 MGHRA, CDR2 YSYEKL. CDR3 size: 18 residues. Trimming took 3 bases from V and 3 from J; bases not matched to a gene: 11. CDR3 in DNA: TGCGCCAGCAGCCAGTCTTTTCCCGCTAGCGGGAGCTACAATGAGCAGTTCTTC. Its protein is CASSQSFPASGSYNEQFF.

This clonotype has a handful of counts. This sequence joins TRBV18 and TRBJ2-1, with D unresolved. V lost 6 bases, J lost 8 bases, and 8 bases lay in between. The CDR3 is 11 residues long. Germline CDR1 reads KGHSH; CDR2 reads LQKENI. CDR3 sequence reads: CASSPDYEQFF. In DNA, the CDR3 is TGTGCCAGCTCCCCCGATTATGAGCAGTTCTTC.

The rearrangement joins TRBV19 to TRBJ2-5, with 7 bases matching TRBD2. The CDR3 is 16 residues long. Germline values: CDR1 LNHDA, CDR2 SQIVND (reference sequence). V shed 3 bases and J 1 base; nucleotides not matched to a gene: 8. The CDR3 sequence: CASSMTPGLLQETQYF. The CDR3 DNA is TGTGCCAGTAGTATGACCCCGGGACTACTCCAAGAGACCCAGTACTTC.

This sequence joins TRBV5-1 and TRBJ1-1; no definite D call. The germline CDR1 and CDR2 sequences are SGHRS and YFSETQ. V shed 0 bases and J shed 5 bases, with 8 bases lying between them. The CDR3 runs 13 residues. The CDR3 loop reads CASSLGGKTEAFF. CDR3 nucleotides: TGCGCCAGCAGCTTGGGCGGGAAGACTGAAGCTTTCTTT. Using reference TRBV5-1 and TRBJ1-1 for the parts outside the CDR3, the full variable domain is KAGVTQTPRYLIKTRGQQVTLSCSPISGHRSVSWYQQTPGQGLQFLFEYFSETQRNKGNFPGRFSGRQFSNSRSEMNVSTLELGDSALYLCASSLGGKTEAFFGQGTRLTVV.

The chain couples TRBV5-5 to TRBJ2-3; 10 nucleotides agree with TRBD2. This CDR3 has 17 residues. Looked up from germline, CDR1 is SGHKS and CDR2 is YYEKEE (reference sequence). V was clipped by 0 bases and J by 2 bases; unmatched bases: 6. The CDR3 DNA reads TGTGCCAGCAGCTTGGCCGGAAGCGGGGGGGCCACAGATACGCAGTATTTT. It encodes CASSLAGSGGATDTQYF.

This clonotype was counted only a few times. This rearrangement joins TRBV28 to TRBJ1-1; the D gene is possibly TRBD1 (5 bases). V was shortened by 9 bases and J by 3 bases, with 29 bases between the two germline ends. Germline CDR1 reads MDHEN; CDR2 reads SYDVKM. CDR3 length: 18 residues. In nucleotides, the CDR3 is TGTGCCAGTCCCCCGGCCCTGTACAGGCAGAAAAGGGACACTGAAGCTTTCTTT. Encoded protein: CASPPALYRQKRDTEAFF.

This clonotype was observed a few times. The chain joins TRBV4-2 to TRBJ1-1; D is possibly TRBD1 (6 bases). Trimming took 3 bases from V and 3 from J, leaving 17 bases between them. Germline values: CDR1 LGHNA, CDR2 YNFKEQ. This CDR3 has 16 residues. The CDR3 region is CASSQEGGRGHTEAFF. The CDR3 bases are TGTGCCAGCAGCCAGGAGGGGGGTCGAGGGCACACTGAAGCTTTCTTT.

This clonotype has a handful of counts. The chain has TRBV18 and TRBJ1-1; 7 nucleotides agree with TRBD1. The CDR3 covers 15 residues. CDR1 is KGHSH, CDR2 LQKENI, per germline. The trim removed 2 bases at V and 1 base at J, leaving 4 bases unmatched. The CDR3 loop is CASSPWGTANTEAFF. The CDR3 region has the DNA TGTGCCAGCTCACCATGGGGGACAGCGAACACTGAAGCTTTCTTT.

The chain recombines TRBV20-1 with TRBJ2-2; 10 nucleotides align to TRBD1. Trimming cost V 4 bases and J 6 bases; bases outside gene matches: 11. This CDR3 region has 16 residues. From germline, CDR1 is DFQATT and CDR2 SNEGSKA (reference sequence). CDR3 in DNA: TGCAGTGCTAAGCAACCCGGGACAGGGGATTCCGGGGAGCTGTTTTTT. Protein: CSAKQPGTGDSGELFF.

The chain joins TRBV7-9 to TRBJ1-1, with unresolved D. Trimming stripped 0 bases from V and 10 bases from J, with 15 bases between. This CDR3 contains 14 residues. Germline V gene lookup returns CDR1 SEHNR and CDR2 FQNEAQ (reference sequence). The CDR3 region has the DNA TGTGCCAGCAGCTTAGCGTCTTCCCGCGAAGGAGCTTTCTTT. Translated: CASSLASSREGAFF. The whole variable domain, remainder taken from reference TRBV7-9 and TRBJ1-1, is DTGVSQNPRHKITKRGQNVTFRCDPISEHNRLYWYRQTLGQGPEFLTYFQNEAQLEKSRLLSDRFSAERPKGSFSTLEIQRTEQGDSAMYLCASSLASSREGAFFGQGTRLTVV.

In this sample, this clonotype turned up a few times. V gene TRBV20-1 combines with J gene TRBJ2-7; possible D gene TRBD1, 6 bases. Germline loops: CDR1 DFQATT, CDR2 SNEGSKA (reference sequence). V was shortened by 4 bases and J by 2 bases, with 9 bases between the two germline ends. The CDR3 contains 12 residues. As DNA, the CDR3 is TGCAGTGCTACCAGGGGAGCCTACGAGCAGTACTTC. The encoded protein is CSATRGAYEQYF.

The chain links TRBV11-2 to TRBJ2-2, with 8 positions matching TRBD2. Germline CDR1 SGHAT, CDR2 FQNNGV. CDR3 length: 17 amino acids. Germline trimming cut 2 bases from V and 5 bases from J; bases unmatched to any gene: 10. The CDR3 region has the DNA TGTGCCAGCAGCTTAATTATACGGGAGGGCAGGACCGGGGAGCTGTTTTTT. Translated, it gives CASSLIIREGRTGELFF.

This clonotype was found many times. CDR3 sequence (DNA): TGTGCCAGCAGCTTAGGTGGCAGGGGAGAGACCCAGTACTTC. It codes for CASSLGGRGETQYF. V is TRBV7-7 and J is TRBJ2-5; possible D gene TRBD1, 6 bases. Germline loops: CDR1 SSHAT, CDR2 FNYEAQ (reference sequence). Deletions cut 1 base from V and 4 bases from J, with 10 bases between. This CDR3 spans 14 amino acids.

This clonotype appeared a few times. The rearrangement uses TRBV6-5 and TRBJ1-6; 7 bases are shared with TRBD1. V trimming: 2 bases; J trimming: 7 bases; junction bases outside the gene matches: 8. Germline CDR1 is MNHEY and CDR2 is SVGAGI. This CDR3 has 16 residues. Here the CDR3 reads CASSYDPGQPNSPLHF. In DNA, the CDR3 is TGTGCCAGCAGTTACGACCCGGGACAGCCAAATTCACCCCTCCACTTT.

The V gene is TRBV28, the J gene TRBJ1-1, with 7 bases identical to TRBD1. The CDR3 contains 13 residues. Germline V lookup: CDR1 MDHEN, CDR2 SYDVKM. V was pared by 7 bases and J by 4 bases, with 6 bases of the junction left unmatched. The CDR3 region is CASTYRGLTEAFF. For the CDR3, the DNA is TGTGCCAGCACCTACAGGGGTCTCACTGAAGCTTTCTTT.

The rearrangement joins TRBV7-2 to TRBJ2-7, with 7 positions matching TRBD1. Germline V gene lookup returns CDR1 SGHTA and CDR2 FQGNSA. V lost 2 bases and J lost 1; bases outside the gene matches: 8. The CDR3 loop spans 16 amino acids. CDR3 loop: CASSLPSGGGSYEQYF. The DNA for the CDR3 is TGTGCCAGCAGCTTACCATCAGGGGGTGGTTCCTACGAGCAGTACTTC.